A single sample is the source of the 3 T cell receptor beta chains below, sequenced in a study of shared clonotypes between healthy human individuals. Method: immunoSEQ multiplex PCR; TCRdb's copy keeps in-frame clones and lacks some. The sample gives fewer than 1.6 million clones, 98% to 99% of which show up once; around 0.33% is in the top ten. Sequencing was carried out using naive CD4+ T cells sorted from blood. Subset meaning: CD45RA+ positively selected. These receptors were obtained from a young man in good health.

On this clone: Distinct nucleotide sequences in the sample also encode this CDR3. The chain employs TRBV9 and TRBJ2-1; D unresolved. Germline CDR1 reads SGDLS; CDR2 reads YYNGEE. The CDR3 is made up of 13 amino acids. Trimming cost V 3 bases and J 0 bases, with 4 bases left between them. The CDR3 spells CASSASSYNEQFF. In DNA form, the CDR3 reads TGTGCCAGCAGCGCAAGCTCCTACAATGAGCAGTTCTTC. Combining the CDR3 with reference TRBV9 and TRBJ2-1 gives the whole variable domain DSGVTQTPKHLITATGQRVTLRCSPRSGDLSVYWYQQSLDQGLQFLIQYYNGEERAKGNILERFSAQQFPDLHSELNLSSLELGDSALYFCASSASSYNEQFFGPGTRLTVL.

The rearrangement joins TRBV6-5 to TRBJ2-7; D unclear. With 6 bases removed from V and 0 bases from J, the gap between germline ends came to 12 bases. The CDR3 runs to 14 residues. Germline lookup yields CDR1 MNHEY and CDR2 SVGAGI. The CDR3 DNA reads TGTGCCAGCAGCCCACGGACGGCCTCCTACGAGCAGTACTTC. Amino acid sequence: CASSPRTASYEQYF.

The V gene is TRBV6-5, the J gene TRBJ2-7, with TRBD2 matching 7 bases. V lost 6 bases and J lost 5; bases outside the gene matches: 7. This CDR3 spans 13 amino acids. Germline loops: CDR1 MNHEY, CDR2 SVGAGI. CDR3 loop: CASRPPGGDEQYF. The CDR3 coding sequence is TGTGCCAGCAGACCGCCGGGGGGAGACGAGCAGTACTTC.